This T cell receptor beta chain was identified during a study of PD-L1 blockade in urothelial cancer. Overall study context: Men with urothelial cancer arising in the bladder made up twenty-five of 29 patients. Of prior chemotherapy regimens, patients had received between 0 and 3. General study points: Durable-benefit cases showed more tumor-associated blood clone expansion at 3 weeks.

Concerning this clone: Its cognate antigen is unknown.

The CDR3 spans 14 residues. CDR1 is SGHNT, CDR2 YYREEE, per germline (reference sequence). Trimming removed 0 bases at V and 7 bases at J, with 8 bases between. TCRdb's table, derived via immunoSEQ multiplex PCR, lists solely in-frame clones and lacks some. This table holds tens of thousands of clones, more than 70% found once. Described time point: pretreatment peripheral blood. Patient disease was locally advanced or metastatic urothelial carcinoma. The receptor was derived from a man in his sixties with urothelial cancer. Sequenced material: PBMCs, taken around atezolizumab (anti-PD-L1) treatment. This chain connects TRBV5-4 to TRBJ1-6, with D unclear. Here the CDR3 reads CASSLVQHNSPLHF. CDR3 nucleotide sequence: TGTGCCAGCAGCTTGGTTCAACACAATTCACCCCTCCACTTT.